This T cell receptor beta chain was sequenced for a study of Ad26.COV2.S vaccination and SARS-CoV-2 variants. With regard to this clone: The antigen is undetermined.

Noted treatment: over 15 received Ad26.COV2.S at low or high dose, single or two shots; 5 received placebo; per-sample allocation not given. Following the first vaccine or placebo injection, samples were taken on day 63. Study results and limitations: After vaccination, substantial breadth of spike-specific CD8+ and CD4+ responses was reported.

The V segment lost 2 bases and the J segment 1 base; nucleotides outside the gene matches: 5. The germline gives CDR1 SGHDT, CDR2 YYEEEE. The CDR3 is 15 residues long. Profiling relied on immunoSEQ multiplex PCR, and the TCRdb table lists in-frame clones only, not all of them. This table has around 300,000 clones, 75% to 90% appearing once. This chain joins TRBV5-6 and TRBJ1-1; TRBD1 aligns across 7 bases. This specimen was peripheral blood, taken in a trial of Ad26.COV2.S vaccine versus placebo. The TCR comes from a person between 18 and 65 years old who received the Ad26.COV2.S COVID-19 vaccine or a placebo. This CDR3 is CASSFQTGTNTEAFF. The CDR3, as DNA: TGTGCCAGCAGCTTTCAGACAGGGACGAACACTGAAGCTTTCTTT.